This record looks at one T cell receptor (beta chain) sequence and its context. The V gene lost 6 bases and the J gene lost 6 bases, with 12 bases spanning the gap. The CDR3 is 11 amino acids. CDR1 and CDR2 from the germline V gene are SQVTM and ANQGSEA. Extracted from the samples, RNA was reverse transcribed into cDNA to serve as the sequencing template. Assay: immunoSEQ multiplex PCR; the TCRdb copy retains only in-frame clones and omits some. The sample carries 120,000 or so clones, roughly two fifths recorded once. This sample stems from a study of CD8+ T cells in alopecia areata. Study-wide background: Treatment of the treated patients consisted of oral tofacitinib, 5 to 10 mg twice daily.

The chain uses TRBV29-1 and TRBJ2-7, with D possibly being TRBD1 (6 bases). Sequenced material: CD4+ T cells sorted from blood. The source is a human donor with alopecia areata. The CDR3 here is CSVTGFREQYF. CDR3 in DNA: TGCAGCGTCACAGGGTTCCGCGAGCAGTACTTC.